This T cell receptor (beta chain) was captured in a study of blood T cell repertoires in COVID-19. Study background: Samples representing acute and convalescent COVID-19 were sourced from the United States, Italy and Spain.

The table lists this clone with a count of one. Clones were sequenced by immunoSEQ multiplex PCR, and TCRdb holds only the in-frame ones, with some missing. The sample contains 100,000 to 150,000 clones, 88% of which appear only once. Sample: peripheral blood. The receptor comes from a man aged 50-60 years with acute or convalescent COVID-19.

CDR3 residues: CASSARQGVDYGYTF. CDR3 DNA: TGTGCCAGCAGCGCCCGACAGGGAGTTGACTATGGCTACACCTTC. V and J are TRBV14 and TRBJ1-2; TRBD1 agrees at 7 bases. CDR1 and CDR2 from the germline V gene are SGHDN and FVKESK. V lost 5 bases, J lost 3 bases, and 9 bases stayed unmatched. The length of the CDR3 is 15 residues.